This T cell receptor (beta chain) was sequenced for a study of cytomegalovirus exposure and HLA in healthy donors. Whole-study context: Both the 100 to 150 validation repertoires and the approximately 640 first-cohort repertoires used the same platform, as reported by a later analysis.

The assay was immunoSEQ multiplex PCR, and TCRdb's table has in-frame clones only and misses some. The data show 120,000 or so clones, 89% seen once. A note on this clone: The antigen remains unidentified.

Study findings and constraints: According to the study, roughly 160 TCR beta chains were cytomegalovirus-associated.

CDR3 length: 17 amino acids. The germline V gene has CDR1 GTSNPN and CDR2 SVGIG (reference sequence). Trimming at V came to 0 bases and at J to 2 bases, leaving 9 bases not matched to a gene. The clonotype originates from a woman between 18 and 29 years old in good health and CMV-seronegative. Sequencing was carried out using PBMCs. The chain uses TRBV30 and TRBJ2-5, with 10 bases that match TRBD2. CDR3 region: CAWSVTRTSGPQETQYF. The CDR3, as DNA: TGTGCCTGGAGTGTCACCAGGACTAGCGGACCTCAAGAGACCCAGTACTTC.